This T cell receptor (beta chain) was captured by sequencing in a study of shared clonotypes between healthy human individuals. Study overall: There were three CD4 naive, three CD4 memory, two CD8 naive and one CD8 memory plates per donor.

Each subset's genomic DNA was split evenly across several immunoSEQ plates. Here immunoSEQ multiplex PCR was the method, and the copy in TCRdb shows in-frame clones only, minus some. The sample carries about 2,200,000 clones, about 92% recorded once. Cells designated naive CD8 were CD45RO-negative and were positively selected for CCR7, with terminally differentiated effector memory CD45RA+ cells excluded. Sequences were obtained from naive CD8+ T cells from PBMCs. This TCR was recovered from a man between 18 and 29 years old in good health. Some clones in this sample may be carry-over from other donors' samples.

CDR3 bases: TGTGCCAGCAGCCCGCTGGGACAGGGGGATGAAAAACTGTTTTTT. It codes for CASSPLGQGDEKLFF. The chain employs TRBV27 and TRBJ1-4; 11 bases fit TRBD1. The CDR3 has 15 amino acids. Germline assignment: CDR1 MNHEY and CDR2 SMNVEV (reference sequence). V was pared by 6 bases and J by 6 bases, with 6 bases of the junction left unmatched.